Each of the 8 T cell receptor beta chains below was sequenced from the same sample in a study of CD8 T cells in ankylosing spondylitis. TCRdb used MiXCR to reprocess the 5' RACE reads, holding one entry per CDR3 protein. The table has under 120,000 distinct CDR3 sequences, about 25% seen once; the top ten hold over 9%. The source material was synovial fluid, either unsorted or a sorted T cell fraction (not recorded which). The receptor set was obtained from a male donor with ankylosing spondylitis.

This clonotype appeared a few times. The chain joins TRBV2 to TRBJ1-2; D is undetermined. The CDR3 loop spans 13 amino acids. The germline CDR1 and CDR2 sequences are SNHLY and FYNNEI. The V and J ends lost 1 base and 4 bases respectively, with 7 bases between them. The CDR3 nucleotides read TGTGCCAGCAGTGAAGTAGCAGCCTATGGCTACACCTTC. As protein: CASSEVAAYGYTF.

This clonotype was counted only a few times. The chain employs TRBV7-9 and TRBJ1-3, with unresolved D. The CDR3 sequence is 13 residues long. Germline V gene lookup returns CDR1 SEHNR and CDR2 FQNEAQ (reference sequence). V was shortened by 5 bases and J by 0 bases, with 5 bases between the two germline ends. The chain's CDR3 is CASSQVSGNTIYF. CDR3 nucleotide sequence: TGTGCCAGCAGCCAAGTCTCTGGAAACACCATATATTTT.

The J gene is TRBJ1-6, the V gene TRBV10-3, with D tentatively TRBD1 (6 bases). Trimming left V 3 bases short and J 6 bases short, with 9 bases between. Germline CDR1 reads ENHRY; CDR2 reads SYGVKD. The CDR3 runs 14 residues. The DNA of the CDR3 is TGTGCCATCAGTGACGTGGGGGCTAATTCACCCCTCCACTTT. As protein: CAISDVGANSPLHF.

V gene TRBV2 combines with J gene TRBJ2-3; a weak D match, TRBD2 (5 bases). In germline, CDR1 is SNHLY, CDR2 FYNNEI. The CDR3 consists of 14 residues. V lost 7 bases and J lost 6, with 17 bases in between. CDR3 sequence reads: CASTLGLGLDTQYF. The CDR3 DNA follows: TGTGCCAGCACCTTAGGACTGGGATTGGATACGCAGTATTTT.

This clonotype was counted at least ten times. This rearrangement joins TRBV4-1 to TRBJ2-4; 9 positions match TRBD1. The CDR3 runs 18 residues. Germline CDR1 is MGHRA and CDR2 is YSYEKL. The V gene end was trimmed by 4 bases and the J gene end by 0 bases; junction bases not matched to a gene: 10. In DNA, the CDR3 is TGCGCCAGCAGCCCCAGGACAGGGGAGGTGATAGCCAAAAACATTCAGTACTTC. This encodes CASSPRTGEVIAKNIQYF.

This clonotype was detected once. The rearrangement links TRBV7-9 to TRBJ1-2, with D unclear. The germline V gene has CDR1 SEHNR and CDR2 FQNEAQ (reference sequence). V gave up 3 bases and J gave up 4 bases, with 9 bases separating them. The CDR3 covers 13 residues. This CDR3 reads CASSFPTPYGYTF. CDR3 DNA: TGTGCCAGCAGCTTTCCTACACCCTATGGCTACACCTTC. Supplemented by reference TRBV7-9 and TRBJ1-2, the full variable domain reads DTGVSQNPRHKITKRGQNVTFRCDPISEHNRLYWYRQTLGQGPEFLTYFQNEAQLEKSRLLSDRFSAERPKGSFSTLEIQRTEQGDSAMYLCASSFPTPYGYTFGSGTRLTVV.

This clonotype was picked up one time. The V gene is TRBV12-3 or TRBV12-4, the J gene TRBJ2-2; D remains unclear. The CDR3 sequence is 14 residues long. Trimming took 3 bases from V and 7 from J, leaving 12 bases between them. The CDR3 nucleotides are TGTGCCAGCAGTTTTCTTCTTGGGTTCGGGGAGCTGTTTTTT. Amino acids: CASSFLLGFGELFF.

The genes are TRBV11-2 and TRBJ1-4; no definite D call. CDR3 size: 15 residues. The germline V gene has CDR1 SGHAT and CDR2 FQNNGV. The ends were cut back, 3 bases at V and 5 bases at J, with 13 bases in the middle. CDR3 loop: CASSLGRRTNEKLFF. The CDR3 DNA is TGTGCCAGCAGCTTGGGTCGACGCACAAATGAAAAACTGTTTTTT. The full variable domain, rest sourced from reference TRBV11-2 and TRBJ1-4, is EAGVAQSPRYKIIEKRQSVAFWCNPISGHATLYWYQQILGQGPKLLIQFQNNGVVDDSQLPKDRFSAERLKGVDSTLKIQPAKLEDSAVYLCASSLGRRTNEKLFFGSGTQLSVL.